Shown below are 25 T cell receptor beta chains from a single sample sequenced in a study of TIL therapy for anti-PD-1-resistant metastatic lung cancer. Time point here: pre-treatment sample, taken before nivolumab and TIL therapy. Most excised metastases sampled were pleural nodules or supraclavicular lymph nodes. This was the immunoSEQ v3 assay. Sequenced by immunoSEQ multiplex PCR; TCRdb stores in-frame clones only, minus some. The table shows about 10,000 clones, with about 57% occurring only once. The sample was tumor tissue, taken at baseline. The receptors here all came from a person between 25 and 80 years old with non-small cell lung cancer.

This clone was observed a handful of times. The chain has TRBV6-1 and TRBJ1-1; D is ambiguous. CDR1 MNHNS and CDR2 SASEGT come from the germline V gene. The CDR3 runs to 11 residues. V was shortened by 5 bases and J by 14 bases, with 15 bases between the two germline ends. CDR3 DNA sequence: TGTGCCAGCAGTTCTCAGCGTCAGAGGTTCTTT. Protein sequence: CASSSQRQRFF.

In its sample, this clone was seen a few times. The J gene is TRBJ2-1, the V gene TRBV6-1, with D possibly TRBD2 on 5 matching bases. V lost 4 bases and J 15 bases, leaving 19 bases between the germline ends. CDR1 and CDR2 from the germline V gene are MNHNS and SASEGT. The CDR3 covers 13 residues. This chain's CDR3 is CASSAPGGGAPFF. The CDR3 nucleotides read TGTGCCAGCAGTGCGCCCGGAGGAGGTGCGCCGTTCTTC.

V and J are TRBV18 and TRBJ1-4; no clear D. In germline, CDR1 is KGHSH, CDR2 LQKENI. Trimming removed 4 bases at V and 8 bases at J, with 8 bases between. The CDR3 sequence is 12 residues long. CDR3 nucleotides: TGTGCCAGCTCACTAAATTTGGAAAAACTGTTTTTT. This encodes CASSLNLEKLFF.

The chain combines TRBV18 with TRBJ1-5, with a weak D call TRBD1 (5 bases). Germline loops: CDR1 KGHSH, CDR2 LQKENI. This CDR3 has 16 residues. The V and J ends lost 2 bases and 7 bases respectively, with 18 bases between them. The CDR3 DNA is TGTGCCAGCTCACCAGCGTCGCAGGGTAAGAGGCAGCCCCAGCATTTT. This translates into CASSPASQGKRQPQHF.

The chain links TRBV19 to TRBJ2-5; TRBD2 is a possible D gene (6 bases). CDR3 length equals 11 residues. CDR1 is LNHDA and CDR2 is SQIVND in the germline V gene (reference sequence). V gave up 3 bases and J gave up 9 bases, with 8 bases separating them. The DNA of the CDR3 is TGTGCCAGTAGTATCGGAGGGGCCCAGTACTTC. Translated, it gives CASSIGGAQYF.

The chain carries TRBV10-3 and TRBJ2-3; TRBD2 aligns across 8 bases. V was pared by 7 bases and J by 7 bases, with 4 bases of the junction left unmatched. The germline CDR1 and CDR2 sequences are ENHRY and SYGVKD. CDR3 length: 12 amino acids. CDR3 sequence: CAINSGGHTQYF. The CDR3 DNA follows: TGTGCCATCAACAGCGGGGGCCATACGCAGTATTTT.

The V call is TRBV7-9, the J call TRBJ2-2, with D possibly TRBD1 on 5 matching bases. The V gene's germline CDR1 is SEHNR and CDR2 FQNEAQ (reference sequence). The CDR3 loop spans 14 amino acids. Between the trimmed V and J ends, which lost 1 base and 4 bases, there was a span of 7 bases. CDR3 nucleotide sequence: TGTGCCAGCAGCTTAGGACAGACCACCGGGGAGCTGTTTTTT. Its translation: CASSLGQTTGELFF. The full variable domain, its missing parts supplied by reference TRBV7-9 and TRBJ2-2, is DTGVSQNPRHKITKRGQNVTFRCDPISEHNRLYWYRQTLGQGPEFLTYFQNEAQLEKSRLLSDRFSAERPKGSFSTLEIQRTEQGDSAMYLCASSLGQTTGELFFGEGSRLTVL.

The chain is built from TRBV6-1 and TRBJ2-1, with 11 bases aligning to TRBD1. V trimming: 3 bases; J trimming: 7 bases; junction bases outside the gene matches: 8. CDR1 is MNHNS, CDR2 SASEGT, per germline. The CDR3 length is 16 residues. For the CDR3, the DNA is TGTGCCAGCAGTGATAACCGGGACAGGGGGTTGAATGAGCAGTTCTTC. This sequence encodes CASSDNRDRGLNEQFF.

CDR3 region: CASSQEVGSNQPQHF. The CDR3 coding sequence is TGTGCCAGCAGCCAAGAGGTAGGGTCCAATCAGCCCCAGCATTTT. This chain joins TRBV4-2 and TRBJ1-5, with D unclear. The CDR3 is made up of 15 amino acids. The V end lost 0 bases, the J end lost 3 bases, and 9 bases lay between the germline ends. CDR1 is LGHNA, CDR2 YNFKEQ, per germline.

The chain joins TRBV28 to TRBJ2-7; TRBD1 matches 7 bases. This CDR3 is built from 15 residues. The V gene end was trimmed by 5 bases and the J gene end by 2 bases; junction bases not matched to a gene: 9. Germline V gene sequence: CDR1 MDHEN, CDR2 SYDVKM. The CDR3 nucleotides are TGTGCCAGCAGTGCCGGGACAGCTTATACCTACGAGCAGTACTTC. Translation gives CASSAGTAYTYEQYF.

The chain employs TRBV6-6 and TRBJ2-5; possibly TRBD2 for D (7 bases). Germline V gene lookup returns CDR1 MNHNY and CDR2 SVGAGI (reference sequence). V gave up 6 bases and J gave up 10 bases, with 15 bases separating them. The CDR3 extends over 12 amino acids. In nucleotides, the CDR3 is TGTGCCAGCAGGGAAGGAAGGGGGGGCCAGTACTTC. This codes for CASREGRGGQYF.

The CDR3 sequence: CASSLDHTIGEKLFF. Written as DNA, the CDR3 is TGTGCCAGCAGCTTAGACCATACTATCGGTGAAAAACTGTTTTTT. The chain couples TRBV7-9 to TRBJ1-4; D gene unclear. Looked up from germline, CDR1 is SEHNR and CDR2 is FQNEAQ (reference sequence). There are 15 residues in the CDR3. Trimming shortened V by 1 base and J by 7 bases, and 13 bases separated the two germline ends.

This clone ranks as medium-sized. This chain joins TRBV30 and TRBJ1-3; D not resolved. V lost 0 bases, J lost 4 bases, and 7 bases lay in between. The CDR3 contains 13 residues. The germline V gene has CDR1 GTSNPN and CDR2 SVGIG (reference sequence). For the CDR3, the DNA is TGTGCCTGGAGTGTAGACTCCGGAAACACCATATATTTT. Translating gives CAWSVDSGNTIYF.

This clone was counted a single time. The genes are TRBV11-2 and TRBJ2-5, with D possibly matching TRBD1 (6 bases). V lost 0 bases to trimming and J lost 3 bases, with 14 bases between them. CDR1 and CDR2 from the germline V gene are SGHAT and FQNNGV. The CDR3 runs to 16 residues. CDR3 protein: CASSLDLAQGKETQYF. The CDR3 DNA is TGTGCCAGCAGCTTAGATCTGGCACAGGGTAAAGAGACCCAGTACTTC.

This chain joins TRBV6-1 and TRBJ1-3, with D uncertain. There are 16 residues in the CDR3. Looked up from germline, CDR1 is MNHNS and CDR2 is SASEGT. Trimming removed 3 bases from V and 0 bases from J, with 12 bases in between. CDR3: CASSEWGFGSGNTIYF. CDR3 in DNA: TGTGCCAGCAGTGAGTGGGGTTTCGGCTCTGGAAACACCATATATTTT.

The CDR3 DNA reads TGTGCCTCCGCGGGGGACACTGAAGCTTTCTTT. It codes for CASAGDTEAFF. The V call is TRBV6-1, the J call TRBJ1-1; a possible D gene is TRBD1 (5 bases). Trimming took 11 bases from V and 3 from J, leaving 10 bases between them. The CDR3 has 11 amino acids. Germline loops: CDR1 MNHNS, CDR2 SASEGT.

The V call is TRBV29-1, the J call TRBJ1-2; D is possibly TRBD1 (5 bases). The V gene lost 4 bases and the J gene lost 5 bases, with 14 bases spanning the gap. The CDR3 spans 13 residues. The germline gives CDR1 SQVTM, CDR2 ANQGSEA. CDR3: CSVGVSWGYGYTF. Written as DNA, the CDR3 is TGCAGCGTTGGGGTGAGCTGGGGGTATGGCTACACCTTC.

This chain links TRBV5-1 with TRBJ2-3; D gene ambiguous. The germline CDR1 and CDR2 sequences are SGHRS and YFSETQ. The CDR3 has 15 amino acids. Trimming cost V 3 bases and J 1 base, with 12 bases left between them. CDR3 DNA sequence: TGCGCCAGCAGCTCGGCAGACATCCGCACAGATACGCAGTATTTT. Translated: CASSSADIRTDTQYF.

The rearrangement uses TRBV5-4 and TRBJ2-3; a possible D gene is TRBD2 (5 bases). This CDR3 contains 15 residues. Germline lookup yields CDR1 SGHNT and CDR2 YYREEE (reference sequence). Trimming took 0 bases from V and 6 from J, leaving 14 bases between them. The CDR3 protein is CASSLGAAPRDTQYF. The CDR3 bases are TGTGCCAGCAGCTTGGGAGCGGCCCCTCGTGATACGCAGTATTTT.

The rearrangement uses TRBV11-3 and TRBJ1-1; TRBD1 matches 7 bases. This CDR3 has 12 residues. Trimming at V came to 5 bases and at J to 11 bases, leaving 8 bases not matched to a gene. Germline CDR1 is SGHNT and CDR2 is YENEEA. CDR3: CASSPDREGAFF. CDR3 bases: TGTGCCAGCAGCCCTGACAGGGAGGGTGCTTTCTTT.

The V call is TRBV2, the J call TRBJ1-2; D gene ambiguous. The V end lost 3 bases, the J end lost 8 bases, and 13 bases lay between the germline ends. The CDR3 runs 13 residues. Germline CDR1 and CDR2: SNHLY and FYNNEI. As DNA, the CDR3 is TGTGCCAGCAGTGACGACAACCTCGCGGGCTACACCTTC. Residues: CASSDDNLAGYTF.

The CDR3: CATLRRLRATEAFF. In nucleotides, the CDR3 is TGTGCCACACTTCGCCGGCTCCGGGCCACTGAAGCTTTCTTT. The chain employs TRBV6-5 and TRBJ1-1, with D uncertain. V was pared by 10 bases and J by 4 bases, with 19 bases between. The CDR3 is 14 residues long. CDR1 is MNHEY and CDR2 is SVGAGI in the germline V gene.

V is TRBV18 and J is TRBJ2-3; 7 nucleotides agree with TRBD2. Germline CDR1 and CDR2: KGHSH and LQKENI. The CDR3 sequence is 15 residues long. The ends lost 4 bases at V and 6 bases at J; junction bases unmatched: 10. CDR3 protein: CASSRYGGFEDTQYF. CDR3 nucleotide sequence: TGTGCCAGCTCACGCTACGGGGGGTTCGAGGATACGCAGTATTTT.

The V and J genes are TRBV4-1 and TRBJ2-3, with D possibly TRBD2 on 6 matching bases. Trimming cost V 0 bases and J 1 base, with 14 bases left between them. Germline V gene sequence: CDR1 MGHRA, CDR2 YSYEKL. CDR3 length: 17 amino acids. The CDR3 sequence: CASSQDRDSGRTDTQYF. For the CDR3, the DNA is TGCGCCAGCAGCCAAGATCGGGATAGCGGCCGCACAGATACGCAGTATTTT.

Here the CDR3 reads CASSSGAVVETQYF. CDR3 bases: TGTGCCAGCAGTAGTGGCGCGGTGGTCGAGACCCAGTACTTC. J is TRBJ2-5 and V is TRBV7-8; D ambiguous. Trimming shortened V by 6 bases and J by 5 bases, and 16 bases separated the two germline ends. Germline CDR1 and CDR2: SGHVS and FQNEAQ. The CDR3 totals 14 residues.